Below, 25 T cell receptor beta chains from the same sample are listed, as sequenced in a study of blood T cell repertoires in COVID-19. Sequencing was performed with immunoSEQ multiplex PCR; in TCRdb, only in-frame clones are kept and a portion is missing. This table has 50,000 to 60,000 clones, 84% appearing once. The source material was peripheral blood. The receptors come from a man at least 80 years old with COVID-19, enrolled during active disease.

V usage is TRBV30 and J usage is TRBJ1-5, with D perhaps matching TRBD1 (6 bases). CDR3 size: 16 residues. Per germline, CDR1 GTSNPN and CDR2 SVGIG (reference sequence). Trimming stripped 0 bases from V and 3 bases from J, with 15 bases between. The CDR3 sequence: CAWSVRVGDNNQPQHF. The CDR3 bases are TGTGCCTGGAGTGTACGTGTAGGGGACAACAATCAGCCCCAGCATTTT.

The rearrangement joins TRBV30 to TRBJ1-3; no definite D call. Trimming shortened V by 3 bases and J by 1 base, and 10 bases separated the two germline ends. Germline V gives CDR1 GTSNPN, CDR2 SVGIG (reference sequence). There are 14 residues in the CDR3. The CDR3 here is CAWRGQTSGNTIYF. The DNA for the CDR3 is TGTGCCTGGAGGGGTCAGACTTCTGGAAACACCATATATTTT.

The CDR3 reads CASSLYGYGYTF. The CDR3 DNA reads as TGTGCCAGCAGCTTGTACGGCTATGGCTACACCTTC. V usage is TRBV5-4 and J usage is TRBJ1-2; D unresolved. Trimming took off 1 base at V and 4 bases at J, with 5 bases between the two ends. This CDR3 has 12 residues. The V gene's germline CDR1 is SGHNT and CDR2 YYREEE (reference sequence). Full variable domain (outside the CDR3, taken from reference TRBV5-4 and TRBJ1-2): ETGVTQSPTHLIKTRGQQVTLRCSSQSGHNTVSWYQQALGQGPQFIFQYYREEENGRGNFPPRFSGLQFPNYSSELNVNALELDDSALYLCASSLYGYGYTFGSGTRLTVV.

This chain uses TRBV19 with TRBJ2-1; weak D call: TRBD1 (6 bases). The CDR3 spans 13 residues. In germline, CDR1 is LNHDA, CDR2 SQIVND (reference sequence). V was shortened by 6 bases and J by 3 bases, with 9 bases between the two germline ends. CDR3 protein: CASRDSHYNEQFF. The CDR3 DNA follows: TGTGCCAGTAGGGACAGTCACTACAATGAGCAGTTCTTC.

The V and J genes are TRBV21-1 and TRBJ2-5; the table gives TRBD1 as D, unverified against the DNA. TRBV21-1 represents a pseudogene. This CDR3 comprises 15 residues. The CDR3 loop is CASSKVAFRQETQYF. DNA for the CDR3: TGTGCCAGCAGCAAAGTGGCCTTCCGACAAGAGACCCAGTACTTC.

The table lists this clone with a few counts. The V call is TRBV5-4, the J call TRBJ1-1; TRBD1 might be the D (5 bases). Germline assignment: CDR1 SGHNT and CDR2 YYREEE (reference sequence). V shed 2 bases and J shed 7 bases, with 15 bases lying between them. This CDR3 region has 14 residues. CDR3 region: CASSFDEQQDEAFF. The CDR3 DNA follows: TGTGCCAGCAGCTTCGACGAACAACAGGATGAAGCTTTCTTT. The variable domain in full, with the rest retrieved from reference TRBV5-4 and TRBJ1-1, is ETGVTQSPTHLIKTRGQQVTLRCSSQSGHNTVSWYQQALGQGPQFIFQYYREEENGRGNFPPRFSGLQFPNYSSELNVNALELDDSALYLCASSFDEQQDEAFFGQGTRLTVV.

The CDR3 DNA reads as TGTGCCAGCAGGAGAGATGGGACAGCTGGAAACACCATATATTTT. Its translation: CASRRDGTAGNTIYF. The V gene is TRBV6-5, the J gene TRBJ1-3; 7 bases are shared with TRBD1. The CDR3 extends over 15 amino acids. Trimming at V came to 6 bases and at J to 2 bases, leaving 7 bases not matched to a gene. Germline V lookup: CDR1 MNHEY, CDR2 SVGAGI.

This clone was recorded a few times. This chain connects TRBV29-1 to TRBJ1-1; TRBD1 might be the D (6 bases). Between the trimmed V and J ends, which lost 3 bases and 1 base, there was a span of 12 bases. The germline V gene has CDR1 SQVTM and CDR2 ANQGSEA. This CDR3 is 14 amino acids long. The CDR3 region is CSVETGTPNTEAFF. The DNA of the CDR3 is TGCAGCGTTGAGACCGGGACACCGAACACTGAAGCTTTCTTT.

The gene calls are TRBV29-1 and TRBJ1-2, with unresolved D. The CDR3 consists of 13 residues. Germline loops: CDR1 SQVTM, CDR2 ANQGSEA. V dropped 5 bases and J dropped 4 bases, with 14 bases sitting between them. The CDR3 coding sequence is TGCAGCGTTCCGGGCCGGGCGGGCTATGGCTACACCTTC. Amino acid sequence: CSVPGRAGYGYTF.

This clone was found a few times. The gene calls are TRBV9 and TRBJ2-1; a possible D gene is TRBD1 (6 bases). Per the germline V gene, CDR1 is SGDLS and CDR2 is YYNGEE. Trimming cost V 3 bases and J 9 bases, with 13 bases left between them. The CDR3 is 13 amino acids. CDR3 in amino acids: CASSAALGGEQFF. In DNA form, the CDR3 reads TGTGCCAGCAGCGCTGCCTTAGGGGGTGAGCAGTTCTTC.

This clone was detected a few times. The J gene is TRBJ1-1, the V gene TRBV7-2, with TRBD1 identical over 9 bases. Germline values: CDR1 SGHTA, CDR2 FQGNSA. This CDR3 is built from 14 residues. Trimming removed 3 bases from V and 1 base from J; junction bases left unmatched: 0. The CDR3 loop is CASSLTGGNTEAFF. The DNA for the CDR3 is TGTGCCAGCAGCTTGACAGGGGGGAACACTGAAGCTTTCTTT.

The chain links TRBV2 to TRBJ1-2; 7 nucleotides match TRBD1. Germline V gene data show CDR1 as SNHLY and CDR2 as FYNNEI. V lost 3 bases and J lost 3; bases outside the gene matches: 1. CDR3 length: 13 amino acids. The CDR3 region is CASSDQGDYGYTF. CDR3 DNA sequence: TGTGCCAGCAGTGACCAGGGGGACTATGGCTACACCTTC.

In DNA, the CDR3 is TGTGCCAGCAACCCCGGGACAGTTAGCAATCAGCCCCAGCATTTT. Protein: CASNPGTVSNQPQHF. The V and J genes are TRBV6-2 or TRBV6-3 and TRBJ1-5; 7 nucleotides agree with TRBD1. The CDR3 runs to 15 residues. V shed 7 bases, J shed 0 bases, and the junction held 6 bases outside the gene matches. The V gene's germline CDR1 is MNHEY and CDR2 SVGEGT.

The chain uses TRBV24-1 and TRBJ2-2; TRBD1 aligns across 7 bases. This CDR3 comprises 15 residues. With 3 bases clipped from V and 3 bases from J, the junction kept 3 bases outside the gene matches. Germline V gene lookup returns CDR1 KGHDR and CDR2 SFDVKD. CDR3 in amino acids: CATSDGDRDTGELFF. For the CDR3, the DNA is TGTGCCACCAGTGATGGGGACAGAGACACCGGGGAGCTGTTTTTT.

The V gene is TRBV6-2 or TRBV6-3, the J gene TRBJ2-2; the match to TRBD2 covers 15 bases. Germline V gene lookup returns CDR1 MNHEY and CDR2 SVGEGT. Trimming removed 6 bases from V and 1 base from J; junction bases left unmatched: 3. CDR3 length equals 17 residues. CDR3 coding DNA: TGTGCCAGCAGCCGGACTAGCGGGGGGGAGAACACCGGGGAGCTGTTTTTT. This sequence encodes CASSRTSGGENTGELFF.

The chain links TRBV28 to TRBJ2-7; 9 nucleotides match TRBD1. V shed 1 base, J shed 2 bases, and the junction held 6 bases outside the gene matches. The CDR3 has 16 residues. Germline assignment: CDR1 MDHEN and CDR2 SYDVKM. CDR3 residues: CASSLYGDRVTYEQYF. CDR3 bases: TGTGCCAGCAGTTTATATGGGGACAGGGTAACCTACGAGCAGTACTTC.

V and J are TRBV2 and TRBJ1-2, with 7 bases lining up with TRBD1. After removal of 4 bases from V and 4 bases from J, the junction contained 12 bases not matched to a gene. Looked up from germline, CDR1 is SNHLY and CDR2 is FYNNEI. This CDR3 region has 16 residues. CDR3 in DNA: TGTGCCAGCAGTGGGTTGGAGACAGGGATGCCCTATGGCTACACCTTC. Its protein is CASSGLETGMPYGYTF.

CDR3 sequence: CASSYPIQGVDEAFF. For the CDR3, the DNA is TGTGCCAGCAGTTACCCGATACAGGGGGTAGATGAAGCTTTCTTT. The J gene is TRBJ1-1, the V gene TRBV6-5; TRBD1 aligns across 8 bases. CDR3 length: 15 residues. In germline, CDR1 is MNHEY, CDR2 SVGAGI. V gave up 2 bases and J gave up 7 bases; unmatched junction bases: 9.

This rearrangement joins TRBV2 to TRBJ1-1, with D possibly TRBD1 on 6 matching bases. The length of the CDR3 is 14 residues. Trimming took 0 bases from V and 6 from J, leaving 11 bases between them. Germline V gives CDR1 SNHLY, CDR2 FYNNEI. This CDR3 reads CASSEAYRDAEAFF. CDR3 nucleotides: TGTGCCAGCAGTGAAGCTTACAGGGACGCTGAAGCTTTCTTT.

The gene calls are TRBV27 and TRBJ2-3, with D possibly being TRBD2 (5 bases). The V end lost 7 bases, the J end lost 4 bases, and 12 bases lay between the germline ends. This CDR3 contains 13 residues. CDR1 is MNHEY, CDR2 SMNVEV, per germline (reference sequence). As DNA, the CDR3 is TGTGCCAGCACCCTTCGAGGGTCAGATACGCAGTATTTT. As protein: CASTLRGSDTQYF.

The V gene is TRBV24-1, the J gene TRBJ2-4; TRBD1 aligns across 8 bases. Germline CDR1 KGHDR, CDR2 SFDVKD. The CDR3 is 16 residues long. V was clipped by 3 bases and J by 7 bases; unmatched bases: 10. As DNA, the CDR3 is TGTGCCACCAGTGATCCGCAGGAGACAGGGGCTAACATTCAGTACTTC. Its protein is CATSDPQETGANIQYF.

This sequence joins TRBV7-3 and TRBJ2-7; 7 nucleotides line up with TRBD1. Germline values: CDR1 SGHTA, CDR2 FQGTGA. This CDR3 has 15 residues. V was pared by 1 base and J by 2 bases, with 5 bases of the junction left unmatched. DNA of the CDR3: TGTGCCAGCAGCTTAATGGCAGGGACAGCCTACGAGCAGTACTTC. This gives the protein CASSLMAGTAYEQYF.

V and J are TRBV5-6 and TRBJ1-6; 7 bases align to TRBD1. The ends lost 3 bases at V and 4 bases at J; junction bases unmatched: 7. CDR3 length: 16 amino acids. The germline V gene encodes CDR1 SGHDT and CDR2 YYEEEE. The CDR3 sequence is CASSSDRESYNSPLHF. The CDR3 DNA is TGTGCCAGCAGCTCAGACAGGGAATCATATAATTCACCCCTCCACTTT.

This clone was observed a few times. V usage is TRBV2 and J usage is TRBJ1-2, with no clear D. CDR1 and CDR2 from the germline V gene are SNHLY and FYNNEI. The CDR3 runs 13 residues. V lost 4 bases and J lost 0, with 6 bases in between. The CDR3 spells CASSVATNYGYTF. DNA of the CDR3: TGTGCCAGCAGTGTGGCCACTAACTATGGCTACACCTTC.

This rearrangement joins TRBV6-2 or TRBV6-3 to TRBJ1-5; 12 nucleotides align to TRBD1. Trimming at V came to 5 bases and at J to 5 bases, leaving 10 bases not matched to a gene. Germline CDR1 MNHEY, CDR2 SVGEGT. The CDR3 loop spans 17 amino acids. The CDR3 sequence: CASSPRDRGLVDQPQHF. As DNA, the CDR3 is TGTGCCAGCAGTCCCCGGGACAGGGGGCTCGTAGATCAGCCCCAGCATTTT.